This TCR beta chain emerged from a study of blood T cell repertoires in COVID-19. At the level of the study: Italy, Spain and the United States were the sources of the convalescent and acute COVID-19 samples.

Sequencing used immunoSEQ multiplex PCR; TCRdb keeps in-frame clones, though not all of them. The sample includes roughly 280,000 clones, under 90% of them seen just once. V was clipped by 1 base and J by 7 bases; unmatched bases: 6. The CDR3 contains 14 residues. CDR1 is GTSNPN, CDR2 SVGIG, per germline (reference sequence). The V gene is TRBV30, the J gene TRBJ1-4; TRBD1 agrees at 7 bases. The sequenced sample consisted of peripheral blood. The sequence was obtained from a man over 45 with acute or convalescent COVID-19. The chain's CDR3 is CAWSEGAPGEKLFF. The CDR3 coding sequence is TGTGCCTGGAGTGAGGGGGCGCCAGGTGAAAAACTGTTTTTT. Together with reference TRBV30 and TRBJ1-4, the CDR3 gives the full variable domain: SQTIHQWPATLVQPVGSPLSLECTVEGTSNPNLYWYRQAAGRGLQLLFYSVGIGQISSEVPQNLSASRPQDRQFILSSKKLLLSDSGFYLCAWSEGAPGEKLFFGSGTQLSVL.